This TCR beta chain was captured in a study of cytomegalovirus exposure and HLA in healthy donors. PCR amplification relied on 60 Vbeta primers (plus 13 Jbeta primers). Produced via immunoSEQ multiplex PCR; TCRdb's table is partial and in-frame only. The sample shows 100,000 to 150,000 clones, roughly 83% of them seen only once. The receptor's source is a girl under 10 years old in good health and CMV-seronegative. Sequenced: PBMCs.

CDR3: CASSLRREIKTQYF. CDR3 in DNA: TGCGCCAGCAGCTTGAGGCGGGAGATAAAGACCCAGTACTTC. The J gene is TRBJ2-5, the V gene TRBV5-1; TRBD2 aligns across 7 bases. This CDR3 region has 14 residues. In germline, CDR1 is SGHRS, CDR2 YFSETQ. V was pared by 1 base and J by 6 bases, with 6 bases of the junction left unmatched. Using reference TRBV5-1 and TRBJ2-5 for the parts outside the CDR3, the full variable domain is KAGVTQTPRYLIKTRGQQVTLSCSPISGHRSVSWYQQTPGQGLQFLFEYFSETQRNKGNFPGRFSGRQFSNSRSEMNVSTLELGDSALYLCASSLRREIKTQYFGPGTRLLVL.